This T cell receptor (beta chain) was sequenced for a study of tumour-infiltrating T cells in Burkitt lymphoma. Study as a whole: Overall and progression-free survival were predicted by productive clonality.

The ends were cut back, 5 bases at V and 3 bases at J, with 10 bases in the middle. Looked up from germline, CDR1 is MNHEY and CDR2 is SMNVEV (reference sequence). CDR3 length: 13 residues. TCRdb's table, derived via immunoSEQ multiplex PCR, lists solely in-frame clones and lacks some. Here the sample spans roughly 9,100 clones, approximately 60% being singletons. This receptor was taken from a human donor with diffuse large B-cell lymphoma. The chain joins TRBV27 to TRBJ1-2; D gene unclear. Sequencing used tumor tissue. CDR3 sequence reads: CASSNEVDYGYTF. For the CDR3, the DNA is TGTGCCAGCAGTAACGAGGTGGACTATGGCTACACCTTC.